Shown below are 2 T cell receptor beta chains from a single sample sequenced in a study of OX40 agonist ivuxolimab in advanced cancers. Profiling relied on immunoSEQ multiplex PCR, and the TCRdb table lists in-frame clones only, not all of them. The sample carries over 35,000 clones, 80% recorded once. The sequencing used CD4+ or CD8+ T cells sorted from blood, collected in a trial of the OX40 agonist ivuxolimab. These receptors all come from an adult with an advanced solid tumor such as melanoma, head and neck, liver or kidney cancer.

The V gene is TRBV11-2, the J gene TRBJ1-1; possibly TRBD1 for D (6 bases). The V and J ends lost 5 bases and 8 bases respectively, with 15 bases between them. Per the germline V gene, CDR1 is SGHAT and CDR2 is FQNNGV. The CDR3 extends over 13 amino acids. In nucleotides, the CDR3 is TGTGCCAGCAGCCAAGATTGGGGACAAGAAGCTTTCTTT. Its translation: CASSQDWGQEAFF. Complete variable domain (other parts from reference TRBV11-2 and TRBJ1-1): EAGVAQSPRYKIIEKRQSVAFWCNPISGHATLYWYQQILGQGPKLLIQFQNNGVVDDSQLPKDRFSAERLKGVDSTLKIQPAKLEDSAVYLCASSQDWGQEAFFGQGTRLTVV.

The rearrangement joins TRBV29-1 to TRBJ1-6; perhaps TRBD1 as D (5 bases). The CDR3 totals 17 residues. Trimming took 7 bases from V and 6 from J, leaving 25 bases between them. From germline, CDR1 is SQVTM and CDR2 ANQGSEA. CDR3 protein: CSATIETGGVGNSPLHF. In DNA form, the CDR3 reads TGCAGCGCCACGATTGAAACGGGAGGGGTGGGTAATTCACCCCTCCACTTT.